This T cell receptor beta chain comes out of a study of T-cell memory formation after mild COVID-19. Overall study results and limits: Cross-reactive memory apparently joined, as some responding clones appeared in pre-infection memory.

Comment on this clonotype: Its specificity is unknown.

MiXCR was run by TCRdb on the 5' RACE reads, yielding one entry per CDR3 protein. The repertoire holds fewer than 250,000 distinct CDR3 sequences, with about 16% as singletons. Germline V gene sequence: CDR1 DFQATT, CDR2 SNEGSKA (reference sequence). The CDR3 length is 14 residues. The V and J ends lost 2 bases and 4 bases respectively, with 15 bases between them. The chain carries TRBV20-1 and TRBJ2-7; D is undetermined. This sequence was found in an adult woman who had mild COVID-19 (a few samples of this study predate the infection). Cell type and time point are not known. The specimen was PBMCs or a T cell subset sorted from them (not recorded which). CDR3 DNA: TGCAGTGCTAGACCCCCCTTAAGAGGTTACGAGCAGTACTTC. Translating gives CSARPPLRGYEQYF.